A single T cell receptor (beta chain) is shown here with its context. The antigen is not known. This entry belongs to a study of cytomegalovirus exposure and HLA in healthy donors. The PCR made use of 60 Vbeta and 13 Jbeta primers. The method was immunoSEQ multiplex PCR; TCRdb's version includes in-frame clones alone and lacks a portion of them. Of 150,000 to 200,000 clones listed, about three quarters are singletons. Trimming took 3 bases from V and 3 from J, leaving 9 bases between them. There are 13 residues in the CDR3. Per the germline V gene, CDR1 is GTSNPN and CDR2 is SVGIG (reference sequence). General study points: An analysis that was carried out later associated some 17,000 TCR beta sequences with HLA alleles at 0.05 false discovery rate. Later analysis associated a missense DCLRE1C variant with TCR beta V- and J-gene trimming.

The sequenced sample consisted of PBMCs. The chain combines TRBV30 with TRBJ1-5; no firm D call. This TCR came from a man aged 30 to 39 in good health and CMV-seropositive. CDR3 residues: CAWRGTDNQPQHF. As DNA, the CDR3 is TGTGCCTGGAGGGGCACAGACAATCAGCCCCAGCATTTT.